The clone carrying this TCR beta chain occurred many times. No antigen is known for it. Trimming removed 3 bases from V and 3 bases from J, with 10 bases in between. CDR1 and CDR2 from the germline V gene are SGHDN and FVKESK. CDR3 length: 14 amino acids. Arm-PCR of CDR3 regions and iRepertoire HTBI primers were the basis on which TCR beta libraries were built. In TCRdb, the multiplex PCR reads were re-called with MiXCR into one record per CDR3 protein. The top ten clones hold about 23% of a sample with 420,000 or so distinct CDR3 sequences, around 15% of them seen once. The sample originates from a study of regulatory T cells in long-lasting Graves disease. Whole-study findings and limits: Those with persistent disease had in common more public clonotypes (2,741) than new patients (966).

This sample's time point: newly diagnosed GD, antithyroid drugs for less than 3 months. Following extraction of RNA from PBMCs, that RNA was used to make the TCR library. These data are also associated with another study on T cells in Graves' hyperthyroidism and ophthalmopathy. That report adds: It was a median approximately 6 months before onset that the model predicted ophthalmopathy.

J is TRBJ2-3 and V is TRBV14, with D perhaps TRBD2 (6 bases). This receptor was taken from a woman aged 18-29 years with Graves disease. The input for sequencing was peripheral blood mononuclear cells (PBMCs), taken at new diagnosis, from a patient treated with antithyroid drugs. The CDR3 reads CASSHRESTDTQYF. CDR3 DNA: TGTGCCAGCAGCCATCGGGAGTCAACAGATACGCAGTATTTT. The whole variable domain, remainder taken from reference TRBV14 and TRBJ2-3, is EAGVTQFPSHSVIEKGQTVTLRCDPISGHDNLYWYRRVMGKEIKFLLHFVKESKQDESGMPNNRFLAERTGGTYSTLKVQPAELEDSGVYFCASSHRESTDTQYFGPGTRLTVL.